This TCR beta chain was identified during a study of beta chain features in type 1 diabetes. On this clone itself: The antigen is undetermined.

Study results and limitations: Insertions were fewer and deletions more numerous at VDJ junctions in type 1 diabetes patients.

Heparinised blood was drawn once per donor, averaging about 100 mL. Expressed TCRB transcripts were sequenced, since all the RNA that had been isolated was reverse transcribed. Clones were sequenced by immunoSEQ multiplex PCR, and TCRdb holds only the in-frame ones, with some missing. The sample contains 220,000 or so clones, around 65% of which appear only once. The sample was naive CD4+ T cells from blood. This clonotype was sampled from a man under 40 in good health.

DNA of the CDR3: TGTGCCAGCAGTCGACCCCCGGGACAGGGGGCGTCCGAGCAGTACTTC. Its translation: CASSRPPGQGASEQYF. This chain joins TRBV28 and TRBJ2-7; 12 bases line up with TRBD1. The CDR3 consists of 16 residues. Unmatched junction bases numbered 11, after V lost 5 bases and J lost 6 bases. The germline CDR1 and CDR2 sequences are MDHEN and SYDVKM.